This T cell receptor beta chain appears in the sequencing data of a study of a mutant IDH1 vaccine in newly diagnosed glioma. Across the study: Scheduled for weeks 1, 3, 5, 7, 11, 15, 19 and 23, eight vaccinations were given to patients.

The assay was immunoSEQ multiplex PCR, and TCRdb's table has in-frame clones only and misses some. The data contain about 55,000 clones, about four fifths of them singletons. Indicated time point: week 23, last vaccination. Mutant IDH1 20-mer peptide, at 300 ug, made up each vaccine dose, with topical imiquimod. Germline V lookup: CDR1 MNHNS, CDR2 SASEGT. Trimming removed 7 bases at V and 5 bases at J, with 14 bases between. This CDR3 is built from 13 residues. Remarks on this clone: Its specificity is not known.

The sequenced sample was PBMCs, obtained from a glioma patient whose treatment included an IDH1 peptide vaccine. V is TRBV6-1 and J is TRBJ1-2; D is perhaps TRBD1 (6 bases). The receptor was derived from a middle-aged man with glioma. CDR3 bases: TGTGCCAGCAACGACGGCAGGGGATATGGCTACACCTTC. Translation gives CASNDGRGYGYTF.